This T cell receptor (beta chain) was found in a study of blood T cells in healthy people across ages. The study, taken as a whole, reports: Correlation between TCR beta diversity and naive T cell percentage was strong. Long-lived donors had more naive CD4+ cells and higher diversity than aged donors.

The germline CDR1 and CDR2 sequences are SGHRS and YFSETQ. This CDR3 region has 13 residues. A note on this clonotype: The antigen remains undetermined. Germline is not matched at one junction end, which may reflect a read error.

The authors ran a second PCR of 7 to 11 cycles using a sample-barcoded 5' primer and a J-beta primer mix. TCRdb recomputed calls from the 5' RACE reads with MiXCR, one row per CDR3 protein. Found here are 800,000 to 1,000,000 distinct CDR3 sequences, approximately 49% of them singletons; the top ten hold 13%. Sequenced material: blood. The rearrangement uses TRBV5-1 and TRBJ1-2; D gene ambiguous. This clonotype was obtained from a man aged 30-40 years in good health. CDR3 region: CVSGHTTNYGYTF. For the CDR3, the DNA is TGCGTCAGCGGCCACACCACTAACTATGGCTACACCTTC. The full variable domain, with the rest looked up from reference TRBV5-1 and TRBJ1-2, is KAGVTQTPRYLIKTRGQQVTLSCSPISGHRSVSWYQQTPGQGLQFLFEYFSETQRNKGNFPGRFSGRQFSNSRSEMNVSTLELGDSALYLCVSGHTTNYGYTFGSGTRLTVV.